This TCR beta chain was sequenced in a study of technical replicates of blood from a handful of donors. This CDR3 is built from 16 residues. In germline, CDR1 is MNHEY, CDR2 SVGAGI. The ends lost 0 bases at V and 4 bases at J; junction bases unmatched: 3. Generated by immunoSEQ multiplex PCR, the TCRdb table keeps only in-frame clones and is missing some. The table records just over 15,000 clones, roughly 83% of them present only once. In its sample, this clone was seen once. The receptor was isolated from a human donor in good health. Specimen: PBMCs. The V call is TRBV6-5, the J call TRBJ2-1, with 10 bases lining up with TRBD1. CDR3 coding DNA: TGTGCCAGCAGTTACTCGACAGGGGGCTCTTACAATGAGCAGTTCTTC. Its translation is CASSYSTGGSYNEQFF.